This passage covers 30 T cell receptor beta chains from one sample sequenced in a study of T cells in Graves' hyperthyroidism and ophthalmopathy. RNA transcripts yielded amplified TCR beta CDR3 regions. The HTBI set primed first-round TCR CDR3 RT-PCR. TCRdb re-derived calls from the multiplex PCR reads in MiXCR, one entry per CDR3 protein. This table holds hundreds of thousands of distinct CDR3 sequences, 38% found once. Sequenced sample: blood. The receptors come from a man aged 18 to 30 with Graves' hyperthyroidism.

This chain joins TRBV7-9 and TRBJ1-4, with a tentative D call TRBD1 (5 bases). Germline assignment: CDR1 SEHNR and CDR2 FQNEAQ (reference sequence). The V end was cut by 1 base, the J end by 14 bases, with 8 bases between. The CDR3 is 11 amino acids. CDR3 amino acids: CASSLGGILFF. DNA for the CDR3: TGTGCCAGCAGCTTAGGGGGGATCCTGTTTTTT. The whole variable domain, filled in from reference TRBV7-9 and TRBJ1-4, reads DTGVSQNPRHKITKRGQNVTFRCDPISEHNRLYWYRQTLGQGPEFLTYFQNEAQLEKSRLLSDRFSAERPKGSFSTLEIQRTEQGDSAMYLCASSLGGILFFGSGTQLSVL.

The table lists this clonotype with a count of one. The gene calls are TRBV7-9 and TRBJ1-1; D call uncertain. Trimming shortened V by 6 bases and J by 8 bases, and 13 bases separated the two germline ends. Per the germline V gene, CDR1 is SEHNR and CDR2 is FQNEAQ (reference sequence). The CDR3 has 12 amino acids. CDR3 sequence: CASSLFGREAFF. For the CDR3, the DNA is TGTGCCAGCAGTTTATTTGGACGGGAAGCTTTCTTT.

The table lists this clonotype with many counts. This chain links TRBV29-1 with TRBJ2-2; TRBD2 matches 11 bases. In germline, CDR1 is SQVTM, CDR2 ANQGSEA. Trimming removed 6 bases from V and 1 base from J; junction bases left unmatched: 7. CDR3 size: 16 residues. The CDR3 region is CSVLGLAGMNTGELFF. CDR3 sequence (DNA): TGCAGCGTCCTCGGACTAGCGGGCATGAACACCGGGGAGCTGTTTTTT.

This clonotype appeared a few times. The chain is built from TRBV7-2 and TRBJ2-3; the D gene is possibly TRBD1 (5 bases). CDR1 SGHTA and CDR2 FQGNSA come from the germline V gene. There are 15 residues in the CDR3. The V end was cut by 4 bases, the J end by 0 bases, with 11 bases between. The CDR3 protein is CASSSSTASTDTQYF. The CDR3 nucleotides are TGTGCCAGCAGCTCCTCGACAGCTAGCACAGATACGCAGTATTTT.

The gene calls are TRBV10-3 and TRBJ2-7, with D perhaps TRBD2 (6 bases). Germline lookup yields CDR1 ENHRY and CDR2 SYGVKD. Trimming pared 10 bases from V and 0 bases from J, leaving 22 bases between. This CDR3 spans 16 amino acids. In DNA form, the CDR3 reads TGTGCCAGCAGCACCCCGGGAGAGATCCTCTCCTACGAGCAGTACTTC. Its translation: CASSTPGEILSYEQYF.

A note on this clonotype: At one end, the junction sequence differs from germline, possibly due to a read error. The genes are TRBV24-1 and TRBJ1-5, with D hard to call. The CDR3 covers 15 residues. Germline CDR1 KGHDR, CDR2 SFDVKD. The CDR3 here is CATSDVGVSSQPQHF. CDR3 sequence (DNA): TGTGCCACCAGTGATGTTGGGGTTAGCAGTCAGCCCCAGCATTTT.

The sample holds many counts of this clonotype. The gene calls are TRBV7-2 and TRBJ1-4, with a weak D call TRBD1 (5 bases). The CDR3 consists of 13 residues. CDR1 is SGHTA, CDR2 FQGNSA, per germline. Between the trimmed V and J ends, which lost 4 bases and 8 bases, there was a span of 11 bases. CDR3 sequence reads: CASSSNRGEKLFF. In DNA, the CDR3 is TGTGCCAGCAGCTCAAACCGGGGCGAAAAACTGTTTTTT.

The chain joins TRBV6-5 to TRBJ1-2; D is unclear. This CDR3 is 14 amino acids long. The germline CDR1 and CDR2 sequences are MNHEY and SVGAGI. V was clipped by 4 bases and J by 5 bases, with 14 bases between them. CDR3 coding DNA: TGTGCCAGCAGTTCCATTAAGGGTCTTTATGGCTACACCTTC. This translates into CASSSIKGLYGYTF.

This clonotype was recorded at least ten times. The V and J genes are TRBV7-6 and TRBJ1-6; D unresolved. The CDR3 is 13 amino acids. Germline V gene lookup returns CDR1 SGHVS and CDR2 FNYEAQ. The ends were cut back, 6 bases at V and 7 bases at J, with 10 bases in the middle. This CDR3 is CASSPDGNSPLHF. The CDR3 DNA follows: TGTGCCAGCAGTCCCGACGGGAATTCACCCCTCCACTTT.

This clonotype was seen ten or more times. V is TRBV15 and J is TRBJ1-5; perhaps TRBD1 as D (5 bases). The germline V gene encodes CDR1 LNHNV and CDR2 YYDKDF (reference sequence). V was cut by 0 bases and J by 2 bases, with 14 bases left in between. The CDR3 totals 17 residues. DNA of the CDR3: TGTGCCACCAGCAGAGATAAGGGGACCGGCGGCAATCAGCCCCAGCATTTT. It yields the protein CATSRDKGTGGNQPQHF.

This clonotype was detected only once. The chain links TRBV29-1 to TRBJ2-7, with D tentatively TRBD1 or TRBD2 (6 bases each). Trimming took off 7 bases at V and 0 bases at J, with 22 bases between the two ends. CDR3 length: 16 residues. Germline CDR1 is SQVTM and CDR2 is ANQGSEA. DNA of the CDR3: TGCAGCGCCAGCAGCTTGGCCGGGGGCCCCTCCTACGAGCAGTACTTC. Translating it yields CSASSLAGGPSYEQYF.

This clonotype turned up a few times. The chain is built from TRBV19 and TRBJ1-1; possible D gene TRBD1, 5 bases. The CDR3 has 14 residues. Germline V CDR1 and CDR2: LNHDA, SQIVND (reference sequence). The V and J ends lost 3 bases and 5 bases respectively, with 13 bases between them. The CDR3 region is CASSIVTRGTEAFF. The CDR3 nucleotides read TGTGCCAGTAGTATCGTGACCCGGGGGACTGAAGCTTTCTTT.

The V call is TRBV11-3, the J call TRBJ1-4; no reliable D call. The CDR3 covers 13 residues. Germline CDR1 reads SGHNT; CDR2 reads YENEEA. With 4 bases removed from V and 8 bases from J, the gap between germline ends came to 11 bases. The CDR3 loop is CASSYSLEEKLFF. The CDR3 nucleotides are TGTGCCAGCAGCTACAGCCTGGAGGAAAAACTGTTTTTT. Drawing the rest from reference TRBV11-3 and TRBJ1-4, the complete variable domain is EAGVVQSPRYKIIEKKQPVAFWCNPISGHNTLYWYLQNLGQGPELLIRYENEEAVDDSQLPKDRFSAERLKGVDSTLKIQPAELGDSAVYLCASSYSLEEKLFFGSGTQLSVL.

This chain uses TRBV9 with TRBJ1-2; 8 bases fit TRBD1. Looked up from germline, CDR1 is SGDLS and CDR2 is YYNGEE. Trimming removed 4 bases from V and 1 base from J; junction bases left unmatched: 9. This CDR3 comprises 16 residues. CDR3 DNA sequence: TGTGCCAGCAGCTCGTTGACAGGGGCTATTAACTATGGCTACACCTTC. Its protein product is CASSSLTGAINYGYTF.

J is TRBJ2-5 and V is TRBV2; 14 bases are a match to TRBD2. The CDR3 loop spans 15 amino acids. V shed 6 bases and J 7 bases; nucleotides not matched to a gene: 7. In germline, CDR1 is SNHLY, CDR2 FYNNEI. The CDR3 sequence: CASSRTSGGPGTQYF. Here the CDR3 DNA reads TGTGCCAGCAGCAGGACTAGCGGGGGGCCGGGGACCCAGTACTTC.

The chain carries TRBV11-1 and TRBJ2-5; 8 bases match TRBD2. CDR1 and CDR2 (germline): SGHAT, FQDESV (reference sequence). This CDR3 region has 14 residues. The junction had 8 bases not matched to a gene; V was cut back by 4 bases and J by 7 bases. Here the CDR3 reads CASSSPSGSVTQYF. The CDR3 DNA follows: TGTGCCAGCAGCTCGCCCAGCGGGAGCGTGACCCAGTACTTC.

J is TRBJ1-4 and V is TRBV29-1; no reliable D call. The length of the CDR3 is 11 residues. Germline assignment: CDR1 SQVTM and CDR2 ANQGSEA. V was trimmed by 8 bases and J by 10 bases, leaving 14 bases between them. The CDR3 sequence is CSPGGIGKLFF. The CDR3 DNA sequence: TGCAGCCCTGGTGGTATAGGAAAACTGTTTTTT.

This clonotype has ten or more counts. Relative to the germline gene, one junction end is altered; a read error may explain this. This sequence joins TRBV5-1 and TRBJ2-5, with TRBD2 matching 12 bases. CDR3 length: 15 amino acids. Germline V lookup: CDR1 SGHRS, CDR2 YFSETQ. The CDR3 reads CASSSPGLAGETQYF. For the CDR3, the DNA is TGTGCCAGCAGCTCGCCGGGACTAGCGGGAGAGACCCAGTACTTC.

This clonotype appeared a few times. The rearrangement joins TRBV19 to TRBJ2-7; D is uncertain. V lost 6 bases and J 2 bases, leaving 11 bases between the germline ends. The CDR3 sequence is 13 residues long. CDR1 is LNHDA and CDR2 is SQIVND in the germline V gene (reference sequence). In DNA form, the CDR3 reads TGTGCCAGTAGCCCCGAAACCCCCTACGAGCAGTACTTC. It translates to CASSPETPYEQYF.

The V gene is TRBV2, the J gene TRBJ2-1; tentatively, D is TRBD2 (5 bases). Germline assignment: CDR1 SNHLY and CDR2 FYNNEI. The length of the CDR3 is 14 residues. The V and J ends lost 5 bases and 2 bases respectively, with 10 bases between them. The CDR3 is CASSRAEAYNEQFF. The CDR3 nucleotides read TGTGCCAGCAGTCGAGCGGAGGCCTACAATGAGCAGTTCTTC.

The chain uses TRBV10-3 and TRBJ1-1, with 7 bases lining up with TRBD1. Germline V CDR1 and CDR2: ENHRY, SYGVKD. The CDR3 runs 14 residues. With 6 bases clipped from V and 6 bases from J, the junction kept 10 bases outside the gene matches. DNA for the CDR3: TGTGCCATCAGCAGACAGGGCGGCCGGGCTGAAGCTTTCTTT. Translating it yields CAISRQGGRAEAFF.

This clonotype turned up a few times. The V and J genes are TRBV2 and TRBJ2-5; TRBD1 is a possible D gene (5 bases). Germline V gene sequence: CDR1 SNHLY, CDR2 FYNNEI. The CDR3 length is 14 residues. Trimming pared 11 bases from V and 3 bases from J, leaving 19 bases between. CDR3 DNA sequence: TGTGCCGCCAGGAAGCAGGGATGGAAAGAGACCCAGTACTTC. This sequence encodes CAARKQGWKETQYF.

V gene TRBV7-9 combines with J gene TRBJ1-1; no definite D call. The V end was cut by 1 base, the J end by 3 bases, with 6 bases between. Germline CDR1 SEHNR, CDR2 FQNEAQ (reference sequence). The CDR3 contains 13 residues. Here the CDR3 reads CASSLVTDTEAFF. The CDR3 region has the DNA TGTGCCAGCAGCTTAGTAACGGACACTGAAGCTTTCTTT. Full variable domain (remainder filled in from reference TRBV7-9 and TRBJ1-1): DTGVSQNPRHKITKRGQNVTFRCDPISEHNRLYWYRQTLGQGPEFLTYFQNEAQLEKSRLLSDRFSAERPKGSFSTLEIQRTEQGDSAMYLCASSLVTDTEAFFGQGTRLTVV.

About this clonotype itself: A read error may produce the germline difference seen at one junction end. This CDR3 is CASSPTAPSYTEASF. In nucleotides, the CDR3 is TGTGCCAGTAGCCCAACAGCCCCGAGTTACACTGAAGCTTCCTTT. The chain couples TRBV19 to TRBJ1-1; D is uncertain. The CDR3 loop spans 15 amino acids. Germline V lookup: CDR1 LNHDA, CDR2 SQIVND (reference sequence).

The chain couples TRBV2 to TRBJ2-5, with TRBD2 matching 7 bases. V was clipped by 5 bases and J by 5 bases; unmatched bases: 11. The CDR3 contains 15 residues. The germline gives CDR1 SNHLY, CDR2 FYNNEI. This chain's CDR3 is CASSSHPGTIETQYF. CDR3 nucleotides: TGTGCCAGCAGTTCACATCCCGGGACTATTGAGACCCAGTACTTC.

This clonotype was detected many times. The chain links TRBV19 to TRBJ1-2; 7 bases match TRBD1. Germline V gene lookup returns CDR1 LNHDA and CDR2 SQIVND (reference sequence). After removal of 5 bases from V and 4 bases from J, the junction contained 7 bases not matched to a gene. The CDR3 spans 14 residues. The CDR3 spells CASSAQGVGYGYTF. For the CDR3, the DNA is TGTGCCAGTAGTGCCCAGGGGGTGGGCTATGGCTACACCTTC.

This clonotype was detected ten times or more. The CDR3 reads CACNGGPEQYF. CDR3 DNA sequence: TGTGCTTGCAACGGAGGGCCCGAGCAGTACTTC. V and J are TRBV2 and TRBJ2-7, with D perhaps TRBD2 (6 bases). Germline values: CDR1 SNHLY, CDR2 FYNNEI. This CDR3 has 11 amino acids.

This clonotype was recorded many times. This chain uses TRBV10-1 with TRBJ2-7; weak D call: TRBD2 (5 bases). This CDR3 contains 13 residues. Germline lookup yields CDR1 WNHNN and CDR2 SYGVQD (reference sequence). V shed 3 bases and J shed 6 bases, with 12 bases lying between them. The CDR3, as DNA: TGCGCCAGCAGTGAACAGATCGAGGGCGAGCAGTACTTC. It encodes CASSEQIEGEQYF.

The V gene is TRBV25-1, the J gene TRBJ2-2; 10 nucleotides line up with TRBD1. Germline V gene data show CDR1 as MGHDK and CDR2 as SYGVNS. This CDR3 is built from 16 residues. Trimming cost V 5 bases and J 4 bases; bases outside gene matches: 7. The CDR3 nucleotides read TGTGCCAGCAGTTTACCCCGGACAGGGGGCACCGGGGAGCTGTTTTTT. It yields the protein CASSLPRTGGTGELFF.

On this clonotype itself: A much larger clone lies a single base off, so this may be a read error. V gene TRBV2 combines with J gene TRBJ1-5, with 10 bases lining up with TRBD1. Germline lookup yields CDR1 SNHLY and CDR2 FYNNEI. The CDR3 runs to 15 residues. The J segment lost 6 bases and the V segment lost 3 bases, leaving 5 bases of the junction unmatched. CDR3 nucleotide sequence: TGTGCCAGCAGTGACTACGGGACAGGGGTTCAGCCCCAGCATTTT. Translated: CASSDYGTGVQPQHF.